The 17 T cell receptor beta chains reported below all come from one sample, sequenced in a study of T cell repertoires in breast cancer. During the second nested PCR, blocking oligonucleotides suppressed genes that were not paired. TCRdb recomputed calls from the emulsion pairing reads with MiXCR, one row per CDR3 protein. Counted here are around 43,000 distinct CDR3 sequences, over 40% occurring once; the ten biggest clones make up less than 70%. Primers covering all TCR V genes were used in emulsion RT-PCR on CD8+ T cells. The sample was CD8+ T cells. The receptors come from a pool of human donors with breast cancer or a healthy control (not recorded which).

This chain uses TRBV2 with TRBJ1-1; D gene uncertain. The CDR3 has 12 amino acids. V was pared by 8 bases and J by 1 base, with 8 bases between. Germline V gives CDR1 SNHLY, CDR2 FYNNEI. CDR3 nucleotide sequence: TGTGCCAGCCGGACGCAGAACACTGAAGCTTTCTTT. It specifies CASRTQNTEAFF.

The rearrangement uses TRBV2 and TRBJ1-2, with 9 positions matching TRBD1. CDR3 length equals 13 residues. J gave up 8 bases and V 6 bases, and 7 bases lay outside the gene matches. Germline CDR1 reads SNHLY; CDR2 reads FYNNEI. The DNA of the CDR3 is TGTGCCAGCAGATCGGACAGGGGCCGCGGCTACACCTTC. Its translation: CASRSDRGRGYTF.

This clonotype turned up a few times. The chain employs TRBV19 and TRBJ2-2; 8 bases match TRBD2. Trimming cost V 7 bases and J 3 bases; bases outside gene matches: 7. Per the germline V gene, CDR1 is LNHDA and CDR2 is SQIVND (reference sequence). The CDR3 contains 15 residues. The CDR3 nucleotides read TGTGCCAGTACCGTCCGAGCGGGAGACACCGGGGAGCTGTTTTTT. The encoded protein is CASTVRAGDTGELFF.

This clonotype came up a few times. The CDR3 loop is CSARRTSGRHNEQFF. In DNA form, the CDR3 reads TGCAGTGCTAGAAGGACTAGCGGGAGACACAATGAGCAGTTCTTC. J is TRBJ2-1 and V is TRBV20-1, with 13 nucleotides matching TRBD2. The CDR3 length is 15 residues. V lost 2 bases, J lost 5 bases, and 3 bases stayed unmatched. CDR1 and CDR2 (germline): DFQATT, SNEGSKA (reference sequence).

This clonotype was detected only a few times. The chain employs TRBV11-2 and TRBJ1-5; no firm D call. Germline loops: CDR1 SGHAT, CDR2 FQNNGV. The CDR3 has 14 residues. V gave up 0 bases and J gave up 9 bases, with 12 bases separating them. The CDR3 region is CASSLDLRIGPQHF. The CDR3 DNA sequence: TGTGCCAGCAGCTTAGATTTGCGGATCGGGCCCCAGCATTTT.

By sample fraction, this clonotype is medium-sized (0.01 to 0.1%). The rearrangement joins TRBV25-1 to TRBJ1-2; 11 nucleotides line up with TRBD1. Trimming took 3 bases from V and 10 from J; bases not matched to a gene: 4. CDR1 and CDR2 from the germline V gene are MGHDK and SYGVNS. The CDR3 sequence is 13 residues long. For the CDR3, the DNA is TGTGCCAGCAGTGAGGGGACAGGGGGGGACTACACCTTC. Its translation is CASSEGTGGDYTF.

This clonotype has only a few counts. The chain carries TRBV7-2 and TRBJ2-1, with D maybe TRBD2 (5 bases). Looked up from germline, CDR1 is SGHTA and CDR2 is FQGNSA. The V end lost 5 bases, the J end lost 0 bases, and 14 bases lay between the germline ends. CDR3 length equals 16 residues. The CDR3 loop is CASSADFSSSYNEQFF. The CDR3 nucleotides are TGTGCCAGCAGCGCGGACTTTTCTAGCTCCTACAATGAGCAGTTCTTC.

The J gene is TRBJ2-7, the V gene TRBV27; no clear D gene. The CDR3 extends over 17 amino acids. The germline gives CDR1 MNHEY, CDR2 SMNVEV (reference sequence). Trimming took 2 bases from V and 0 from J, leaving 17 bases between them. The CDR3 region is CASSLTSWGRSSYEQYF. The CDR3 DNA is TGTGCCAGCAGTTTAACTTCGTGGGGAAGGAGCTCCTACGAGCAGTACTTC.

This clonotype has just a few counts. The chain uses TRBV7-2 and TRBJ1-1, with a weak D call TRBD1 (5 bases). Germline loops: CDR1 SGHTA, CDR2 FQGNSA. With 5 bases removed from V and 4 bases from J, the gap between germline ends came to 14 bases. The CDR3 sequence is 14 residues long. The CDR3 loop reads CASSQVGAVTEAFF. As DNA, the CDR3 is TGTGCCAGCAGCCAAGTAGGGGCTGTCACTGAAGCTTTCTTT.

The genes are TRBV6-1 and TRBJ2-7; 7 bases match TRBD1. V shed 2 bases and J 3 bases; nucleotides not matched to a gene: 10. CDR1 is MNHNS, CDR2 SASEGT, per germline. The CDR3 totals 16 residues. CDR3 coding DNA: TGTGCCAGCAGTGAAAGAGCTGGGACAGAGGGCTACGAGCAGTACTTC. Translating it yields CASSERAGTEGYEQYF.

The chain carries TRBV4-2 and TRBJ1-2; 9 bases line up with TRBD1. This CDR3 comprises 13 residues. V trimming: 4 bases; J trimming: 8 bases; junction bases outside the gene matches: 5. Germline CDR1 reads LGHNA; CDR2 reads YNFKEQ. The CDR3 DNA reads TGTGCCAGCAGCCCACAGGGGGCTGAGGGCTACACCTTC. It is translated as CASSPQGAEGYTF.

A few counts support this clonotype. The rearrangement joins TRBV7-2 to TRBJ2-7; D may be TRBD1 (6 bases). The germline V gene has CDR1 SGHTA and CDR2 FQGNSA. The CDR3 extends over 16 amino acids. Trimming took 4 bases from V and 0 from J, leaving 16 bases between them. CDR3 sequence (DNA): TGTGCCAGCAGCTCGAGATCCAGGGGTAGCTCCTACGAGCAGTACTTC. This gives the protein CASSSRSRGSSYEQYF.

This clonotype was seen a handful of times. The chain couples TRBV6-1 to TRBJ2-7, with 9 bases aligning to TRBD1. Germline V gene data show CDR1 as MNHNS and CDR2 as SASEGT. V lost 4 bases and J lost 5; bases outside the gene matches: 15. The CDR3 loop spans 17 amino acids. The CDR3 reads CASSVQPPGQGDHEQYF. In nucleotides, the CDR3 is TGTGCCAGCAGTGTCCAACCCCCGGGACAGGGAGACCACGAGCAGTACTTC.

The V and J genes are TRBV6-1 and TRBJ1-5; TRBD1 might be the D (6 bases). The V end lost 2 bases, the J end lost 6 bases, and 17 bases lay between the germline ends. The germline CDR1 and CDR2 sequences are MNHNS and SASEGT. This CDR3 has 16 amino acids. CDR3 sequence reads: CASSERGITWGQPQHF. The DNA for the CDR3 is TGTGCCAGCAGTGAAAGGGGGATTACATGGGGTCAGCCCCAGCATTTT.

As concerns this clonotype: At one end, the junction sequence differs from germline, possibly due to a read error. The chain employs TRBV20-1 and TRBJ2-7; perhaps TRBD1 as D (6 bases). Germline assignment: CDR1 DFQATT and CDR2 SNEGSKA (reference sequence). The CDR3 has 14 amino acids. CDR3: CSAPRGISPYERYF. The CDR3 DNA follows: TGCAGTGCTCCGAGGGGGATAAGCCCCTACGAGCGGTACTTC.

This chain joins TRBV2 and TRBJ2-5; TRBD2 agrees at 7 bases. CDR3 size: 12 residues. V lost 5 bases to trimming and J lost 4 bases; unmatched junction nucleotides: 1. Germline CDR1 reads SNHLY; CDR2 reads FYNNEI. The CDR3 loop is CASSSGAETQYF. The CDR3 bases are TGTGCCAGCAGTAGCGGGGCAGAGACCCAGTACTTC.

Turning to this clonotype: Since a much larger clone is just one base distant, this may be a read error. The chain recombines TRBV6-6 with TRBJ1-2; D uncertain. Trimming cost V 0 bases and J 4 bases, with 9 bases left between them. Germline-derived CDR1 and CDR2 are MNHNY and SVGAGI (reference sequence). This CDR3 region has 14 residues. CDR3 bases: TGTGCCAGCAGTTACTCGTCTACGGGCTATGGCTACACCTTC. It codes for CASSYSSTGYGYTF.